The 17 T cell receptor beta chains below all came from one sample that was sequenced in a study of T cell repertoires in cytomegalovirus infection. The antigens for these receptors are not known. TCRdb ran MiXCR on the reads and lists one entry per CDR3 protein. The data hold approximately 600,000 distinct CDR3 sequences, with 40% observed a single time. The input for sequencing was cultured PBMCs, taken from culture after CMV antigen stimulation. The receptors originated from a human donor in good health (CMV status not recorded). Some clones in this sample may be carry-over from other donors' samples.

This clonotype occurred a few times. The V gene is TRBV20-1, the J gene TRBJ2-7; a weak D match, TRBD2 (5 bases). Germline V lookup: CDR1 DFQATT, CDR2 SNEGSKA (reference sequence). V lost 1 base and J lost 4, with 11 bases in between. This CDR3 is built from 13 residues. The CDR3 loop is CSARGGGGYEQYF. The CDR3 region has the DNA TGCAGTGCTAGAGGTGGCGGAGGATACGAGCAGTACTTC.

The DNA for the CDR3 is TGTGCCAGCAGCGAAAGGGGAAAAGGTGAAAAACTGTTTTTT. It encodes CASSERGKGEKLFF. V usage is TRBV7-9 and J usage is TRBJ1-4; possible D gene TRBD1, 5 bases. Trimming left V 5 bases short and J 7 bases short, with 14 bases between. This CDR3 spans 14 amino acids. CDR1 is SEHNR and CDR2 is FQNEAQ in the germline V gene (reference sequence).

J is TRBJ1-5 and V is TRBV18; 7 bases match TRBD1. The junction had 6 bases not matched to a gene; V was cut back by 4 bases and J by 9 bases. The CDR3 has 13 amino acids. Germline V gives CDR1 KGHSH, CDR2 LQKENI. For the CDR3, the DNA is TGTGCCAGCTCACAAATACAGGGGCGGCCCCAGCATTTT. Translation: CASSQIQGRPQHF.

The DNA for the CDR3 is TGTGCCAGTAGTATCGGGGCGTACACAGATACGCAGTATTTT. Translated: CASSIGAYTDTQYF. This chain links TRBV19 with TRBJ2-3; perhaps D is TRBD1 or TRBD2 (5 bases each). The V and J ends lost 3 bases and 2 bases respectively, with 9 bases between them. Germline V gene sequence: CDR1 LNHDA, CDR2 SQIVND (reference sequence). CDR3 size: 14 residues.

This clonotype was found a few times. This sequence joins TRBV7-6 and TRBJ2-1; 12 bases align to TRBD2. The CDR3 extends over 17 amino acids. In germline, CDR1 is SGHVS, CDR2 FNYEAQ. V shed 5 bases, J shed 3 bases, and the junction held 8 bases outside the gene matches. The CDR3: CASSPRLAGVVYNEQFF. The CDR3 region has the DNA TGTGCCAGCAGCCCCCGACTAGCGGGAGTTGTCTACAATGAGCAGTTCTTC.

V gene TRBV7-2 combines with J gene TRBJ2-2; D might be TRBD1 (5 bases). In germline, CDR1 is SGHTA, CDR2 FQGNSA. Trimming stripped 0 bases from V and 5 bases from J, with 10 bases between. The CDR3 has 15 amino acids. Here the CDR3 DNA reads TGTGCCAGCAGCTTAGCCAGGGCACTAACCGGGGAGCTGTTTTTT. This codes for CASSLARALTGELFF.

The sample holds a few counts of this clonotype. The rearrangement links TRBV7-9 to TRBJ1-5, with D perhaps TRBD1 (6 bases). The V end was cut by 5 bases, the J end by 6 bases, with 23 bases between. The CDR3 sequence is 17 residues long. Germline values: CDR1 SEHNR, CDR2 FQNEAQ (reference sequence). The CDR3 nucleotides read TGTGCCAGCAGCGCCGGACCCTCCAGGGGCTTAAGTCAGCCCCAGCATTTT. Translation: CASSAGPSRGLSQPQHF.

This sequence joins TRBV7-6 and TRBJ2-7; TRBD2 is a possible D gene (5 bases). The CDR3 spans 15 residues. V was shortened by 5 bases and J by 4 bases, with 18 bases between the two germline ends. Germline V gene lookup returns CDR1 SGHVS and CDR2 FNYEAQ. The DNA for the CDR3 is TGTGCCAGCAGCGCCCGACTAAGTCCGGGGTACGAGCAGTACTTC. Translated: CASSARLSPGYEQYF.

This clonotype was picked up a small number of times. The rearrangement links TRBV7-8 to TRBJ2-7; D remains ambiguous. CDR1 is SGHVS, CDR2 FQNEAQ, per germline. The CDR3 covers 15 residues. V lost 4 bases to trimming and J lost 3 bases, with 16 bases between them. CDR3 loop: CASSSDVGWIYEQYF. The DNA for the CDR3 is TGTGCCAGCAGCTCAGACGTCGGCTGGATCTACGAGCAGTACTTC.

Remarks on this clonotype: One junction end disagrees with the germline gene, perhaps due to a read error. CDR3 loop: CASSQFGGLETQYF. The CDR3 coding sequence is TGTGCCAGCAGCCAATTCGGGGGTTTGGAGACCCAGTACTTC. The rearrangement links TRBV4-1 to TRBJ2-5; D might be TRBD2 (6 bases). This CDR3 has 14 amino acids. The germline CDR1 and CDR2 sequences are MGHRA and YSYEKL.

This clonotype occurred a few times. CDR3 in amino acids: CATLDRDPSGANVLTF. The CDR3 DNA reads as TGTGCCACCTTGGACAGGGACCCTTCTGGGGCCAACGTCCTGACTTTC. The chain employs TRBV6-2 or TRBV6-3 and TRBJ2-6, with 8 positions matching TRBD1. This CDR3 has 16 residues. The ends lost 10 bases at V and 1 base at J; junction bases unmatched: 9. Per the germline V gene, CDR1 is MNHEY and CDR2 is SVGEGT.

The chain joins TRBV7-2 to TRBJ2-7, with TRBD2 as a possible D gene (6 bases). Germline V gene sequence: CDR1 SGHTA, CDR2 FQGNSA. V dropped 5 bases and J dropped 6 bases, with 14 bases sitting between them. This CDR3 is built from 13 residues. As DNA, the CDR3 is TGTGCCAGCAGCCGGGAGTTGGGGCTCGAGCAGTACTTC. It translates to CASSRELGLEQYF.

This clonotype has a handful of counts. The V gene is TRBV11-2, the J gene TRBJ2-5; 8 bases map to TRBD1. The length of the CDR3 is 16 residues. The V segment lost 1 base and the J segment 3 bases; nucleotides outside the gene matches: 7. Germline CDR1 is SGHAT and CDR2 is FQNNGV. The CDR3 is CASSLALPTGEETQYF. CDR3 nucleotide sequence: TGTGCCAGCAGCTTAGCCTTACCGACAGGGGAAGAGACCCAGTACTTC.

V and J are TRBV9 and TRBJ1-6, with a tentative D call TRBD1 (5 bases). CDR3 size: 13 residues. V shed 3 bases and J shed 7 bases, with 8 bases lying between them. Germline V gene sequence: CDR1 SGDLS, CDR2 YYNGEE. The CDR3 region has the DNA TGTGCCAGCAGCGGGGGGAACAATTCACCCCTCCACTTT. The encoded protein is CASSGGNNSPLHF.

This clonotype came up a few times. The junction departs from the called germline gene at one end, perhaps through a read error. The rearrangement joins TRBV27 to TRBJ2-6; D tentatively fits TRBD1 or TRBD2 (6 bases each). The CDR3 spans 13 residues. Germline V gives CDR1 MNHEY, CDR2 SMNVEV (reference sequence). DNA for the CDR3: TGTGCCAGCGGAGGTAGGGGGGTCAACGTCCTGACTTTC. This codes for CASGGRGVNVLTF.

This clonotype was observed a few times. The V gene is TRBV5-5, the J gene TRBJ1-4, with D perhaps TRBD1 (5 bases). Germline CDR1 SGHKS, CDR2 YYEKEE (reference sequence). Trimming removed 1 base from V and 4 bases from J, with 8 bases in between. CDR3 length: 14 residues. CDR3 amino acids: CASSLPGDNEKLFF. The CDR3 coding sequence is TGTGCCAGCAGCTTGCCGGGGGATAATGAAAAACTGTTTTTT.

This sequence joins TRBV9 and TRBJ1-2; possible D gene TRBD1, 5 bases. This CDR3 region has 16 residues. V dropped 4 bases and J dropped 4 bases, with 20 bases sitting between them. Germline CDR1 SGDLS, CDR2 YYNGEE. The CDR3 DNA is TGTGCCAGCAGCCCGGCAGGGATGGCAGCTGGCTATGGCTACACCTTC. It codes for CASSPAGMAAGYGYTF.